Presented here are 19 T cell receptor beta chains from one specimen sequenced in a study of blood T cell repertoires in COVID-19. Repertoires were generated with immunoSEQ multiplex PCR, while TCRdb's copy carries only in-frame clones and drops some. The sample holds about 130,000 clones, 86% seen once. The sample was peripheral blood. All receptors come from a woman between 70 and 85 years old with COVID-19, enrolled during active disease.

The chain joins TRBV7-8 to TRBJ2-3; D ambiguous. V lost 5 bases to trimming and J lost 0 bases, with 6 bases between them. The CDR3 runs 13 residues. CDR1 is SGHVS and CDR2 is FQNEAQ in the germline V gene. In DNA form, the CDR3 reads TGTGCCAGCAGCCGGGCCAGCACAGATACGCAGTATTTT. It translates to CASSRASTDTQYF.

The chain joins TRBV10-3 to TRBJ1-5; TRBD1 matches at 7 bases. After removal of 2 bases from V and 6 bases from J, the junction contained 4 bases not matched to a gene. Germline CDR1 reads ENHRY; CDR2 reads SYGVKD. CDR3 length: 14 amino acids. The CDR3 is CAISERQGAQPQHF. CDR3 nucleotide sequence: TGTGCCATCAGTGAGCGACAGGGCGCTCAGCCCCAGCATTTT.

The CDR3 spells CASSEGSGGEKLFF. The CDR3 nucleotides read TGTGCCAGCAGTGAAGGCTCGGGAGGCGAAAAACTGTTTTTT. This chain joins TRBV6-1 and TRBJ1-4; no firm D call. The germline gives CDR1 MNHNS, CDR2 SASEGT. There are 14 residues in the CDR3. The V end lost 1 base, the J end lost 8 bases, and 11 bases lay between the germline ends.

This sequence joins TRBV3-1 (or the pseudogene TRBV3-2) and TRBJ1-1, with 7 bases fitting TRBD1. The CDR3 runs to 12 residues. The ends lost 1 base at V and 11 bases at J; junction bases unmatched: 4. Germline CDR1 LGHDT, CDR2 YNNKEL (reference sequence). Here the CDR3 reads CASSQGPQGAFF. The CDR3 DNA reads as TGTGCCAGCAGCCAAGGGCCACAGGGGGCTTTCTTT.

CDR3 in amino acids: CASGWTANEKLFF. The CDR3 DNA reads as TGTGCCAGCGGATGGACAGCTAATGAAAAACTGTTTTTT. The V gene is TRBV27, the J gene TRBJ1-4, with D possibly matching TRBD1 (6 bases). V was pared by 8 bases and J by 3 bases, with 10 bases between. CDR1 and CDR2 from the germline V gene are MNHEY and SMNVEV (reference sequence). This CDR3 comprises 13 residues.

This chain uses TRBV10-3 with TRBJ1-4; D not resolved. CDR3 size: 13 residues. The V gene's germline CDR1 is ENHRY and CDR2 SYGVKD. Trimming took 3 bases from V and 4 from J, leaving 6 bases between them. Written as DNA, the CDR3 is TGTGCCATCAGTGACCTCGGTAATGAAAAACTGTTTTTT. Its translation is CAISDLGNEKLFF.

The chain uses TRBV10-3 and TRBJ2-1; D uncertain. Germline V lookup: CDR1 ENHRY, CDR2 SYGVKD. V was trimmed by 3 bases and J by 4 bases, leaving 7 bases between them. The CDR3 contains 13 residues. The CDR3 is CAISEGEYNEQFF. The CDR3, as DNA: TGTGCCATCAGTGAAGGAGAGTACAATGAGCAGTTCTTC.

This sequence joins TRBV11-3 and TRBJ2-3; TRBD2 matches at 8 bases. Germline values: CDR1 SGHNT, CDR2 YENEEA. The CDR3 covers 14 residues. The V segment lost 4 bases and the J segment 3 bases; nucleotides outside the gene matches: 3. The CDR3, as DNA: TGTGCCAGCAGCTCCACTAGCGGAACAGATACGCAGTATTTT. Amino acids: CASSSTSGTDTQYF. Looking up the rest from reference TRBV11-3 and TRBJ2-3 gives the full variable domain: EAGVVQSPRYKIIEKKQPVAFWCNPISGHNTLYWYLQNLGQGPELLIRYENEEAVDDSQLPKDRFSAERLKGVDSTLKIQPAELGDSAVYLCASSSTSGTDTQYFGPGTRLTVL.

The chain employs TRBV5-1 and TRBJ2-3; no reliable D call. Germline V gene data show CDR1 as SGHRS and CDR2 as YFSETQ. The CDR3 spans 15 residues. The ends were cut back, 4 bases at V and 0 bases at J, with 12 bases in the middle. The CDR3 bases are TGCGCCAGCAGCCCAGGCGCAGTAAGCACAGATACGCAGTATTTT. It encodes CASSPGAVSTDTQYF. Full variable domain (remainder filled in from reference TRBV5-1 and TRBJ2-3): KAGVTQTPRYLIKTRGQQVTLSCSPISGHRSVSWYQQTPGQGLQFLFEYFSETQRNKGNFPGRFSGRQFSNSRSEMNVSTLELGDSALYLCASSPGAVSTDTQYFGPGTRLTVL.

The V and J genes are TRBV7-2 and TRBJ2-3; a weak D match, TRBD1 (6 bases). CDR3 length: 16 amino acids. Germline V gene sequence: CDR1 SGHTA, CDR2 FQGNSA. V lost 1 base to trimming and J lost 1 base, with 12 bases between them. CDR3: CASSLGGRGGTDTQYF. CDR3 bases: TGTGCCAGCAGCTTAGGAGGCAGGGGCGGCACAGATACGCAGTATTTT.

This clone was seen more than once but under ten times. The chain employs TRBV24-1 and TRBJ1-2; D remains ambiguous. This CDR3 is built from 12 residues. Trimming took 4 bases from V and 4 from J, leaving 6 bases between them. Germline V lookup: CDR1 KGHDR, CDR2 SFDVKD. The CDR3 bases are TGTGCCACCAGTGAACGGGGCTATGGCTACACCTTC. It codes for CATSERGYGYTF.

This clone occurred a few times. The germline gene is not matched at one end of the junction; a read error may be the cause. The chain is built from TRBV7-7 and TRBJ2-2, with D tentatively TRBD2 (6 bases). CDR1 and CDR2 from the germline V gene are SSHAT and FNYEAQ (reference sequence). The CDR3 is 14 amino acids. The DNA of the CDR3 is TGTGCTAGCAGGCGGGGCTTAAACACCGGGGAGCTGTTTTTT. Translation: CASRRGLNTGELFF.

This chain joins TRBV5-6 and TRBJ1-6; TRBD1 might be the D (6 bases). Trimming left V 1 base short and J 8 bases short, with 16 bases between. In germline, CDR1 is SGHDT, CDR2 YYEEEE. CDR3 length: 16 residues. The CDR3 bases are TGTGCCAGCAGCTTGATACTCAGGGGCGCTTATTCACCCCTCCACTTT. It translates to CASSLILRGAYSPLHF.

This clone was observed a few times. The rearrangement links TRBV7-8 to TRBJ2-1; a weak D match, TRBD1 (6 bases). Deletions cut 3 bases from V and 5 bases from J, with 11 bases between. The CDR3 is 14 amino acids. The germline V gene encodes CDR1 SGHVS and CDR2 FQNEAQ. The CDR3 spells CASSLSGVHNEQFF. CDR3 coding DNA: TGTGCCAGCAGCTTGTCAGGGGTCCACAATGAGCAGTTCTTC.

The chain uses TRBV19 and TRBJ2-7; D unresolved. V lost 7 bases, J lost 3 bases, and 7 bases lay in between. This CDR3 is built from 11 residues. Germline V gives CDR1 LNHDA, CDR2 SQIVND (reference sequence). The CDR3 sequence is CASTRNYEQYF. In nucleotides, the CDR3 is TGTGCCAGTACGAGAAACTACGAGCAGTACTTC.

V gene TRBV6-5 combines with J gene TRBJ1-2; maybe TRBD1 (5 bases). This CDR3 has 13 amino acids. Between the trimmed V and J ends, which lost 8 bases and 2 bases, there was a span of 12 bases. Looked up from germline, CDR1 is MNHEY and CDR2 is SVGAGI. The CDR3 loop reads CASGSGANYGYTF. CDR3 DNA sequence: TGTGCCAGCGGGAGCGGGGCGAACTATGGCTACACCTTC.

Comment on this clone: The same CDR3 can be traced to other DNA sequences in this sample. The chain carries TRBV7-3 and TRBJ2-1, with 8 bases matching TRBD2. Per germline, CDR1 SGHTA and CDR2 FQGTGA. V dropped 3 bases and J dropped 2; count of bases not matched to a gene: 3. This CDR3 is 15 amino acids long. The CDR3 sequence: CASSLAGGTYNEQFF. The CDR3 DNA reads TGTGCCAGCAGCTTGGCGGGGGGCACCTACAATGAGCAGTTCTTC.

CDR3 sequence reads: CSVGTGFGAFF. The CDR3 DNA sequence: TGCAGCGTTGGAACAGGGTTTGGAGCTTTCTTT. The chain is built from TRBV29-1 and TRBJ1-1; D is perhaps TRBD1 (6 bases). The V end lost 4 bases, the J end lost 10 bases, and 13 bases lay between the germline ends. The CDR3 runs to 11 residues. Germline CDR1 reads SQVTM; CDR2 reads ANQGSEA.

J is TRBJ2-7 and V is TRBV10-3, with TRBD1 as a possible D gene (5 bases). CDR1 ENHRY and CDR2 SYGVKD come from the germline V gene. Trimming shortened V by 0 bases and J by 1 base, and 10 bases separated the two germline ends. CDR3 length equals 15 residues. The CDR3 DNA sequence: TGTGCCATCAGTGAGTCGAGTGACAGTTCCTACGAGCAGTACTTC. It specifies CAISESSDSSYEQYF.